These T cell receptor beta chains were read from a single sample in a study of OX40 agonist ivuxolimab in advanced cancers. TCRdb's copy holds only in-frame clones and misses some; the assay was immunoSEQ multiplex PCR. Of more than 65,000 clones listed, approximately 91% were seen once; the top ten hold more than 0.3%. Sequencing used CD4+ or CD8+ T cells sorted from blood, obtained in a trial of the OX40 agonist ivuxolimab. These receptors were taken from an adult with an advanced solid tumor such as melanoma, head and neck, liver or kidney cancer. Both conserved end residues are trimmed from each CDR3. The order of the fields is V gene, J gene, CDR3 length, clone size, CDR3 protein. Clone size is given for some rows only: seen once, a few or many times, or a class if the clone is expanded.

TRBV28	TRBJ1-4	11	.	ASSSGTVEKLF
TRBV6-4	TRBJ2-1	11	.	ASSTGQSNEQF
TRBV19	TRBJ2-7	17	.	ASSPQGDWTSGSKYEQY
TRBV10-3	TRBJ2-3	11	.	AISSGPSDTQY
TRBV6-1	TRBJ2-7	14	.	ASSEVVSAPLSEQY
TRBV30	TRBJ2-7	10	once	AWSQGPYEQY
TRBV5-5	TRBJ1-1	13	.	ASSLTGLENTEAF
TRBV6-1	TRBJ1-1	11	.	ASSVTGGTEAF
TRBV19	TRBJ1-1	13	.	ASRDPGRLVGEAF
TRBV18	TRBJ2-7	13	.	ASSPTGTGSYEQY
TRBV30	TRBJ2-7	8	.	AWGLYEQY
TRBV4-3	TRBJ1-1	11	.	ASSQGRGAGAF
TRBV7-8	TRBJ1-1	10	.	ASSLHYREAF
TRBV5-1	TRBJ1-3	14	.	ASSPGTESSGNTIY
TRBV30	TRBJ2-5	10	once	AWSVQEETQY
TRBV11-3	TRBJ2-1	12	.	ASSPRTSSNEQF
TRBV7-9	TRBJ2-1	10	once	ASSPIGFEQF
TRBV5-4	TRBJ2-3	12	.	ASSSPVRPDTQY
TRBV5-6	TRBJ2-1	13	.	ASSSGTRSYNEQF
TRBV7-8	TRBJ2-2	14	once	ASSPVQDSRTGELF
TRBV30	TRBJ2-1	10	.	AWSHSGNEQF
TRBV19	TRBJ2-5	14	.	ASSGGPGLAEETQY
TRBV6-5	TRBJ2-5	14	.	ASSLWGGGAQETQY
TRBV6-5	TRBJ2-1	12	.	ASLSGSLGNEQF
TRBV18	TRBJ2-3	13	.	ASSPHPTPTDTQY
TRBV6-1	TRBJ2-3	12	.	ASSDVWGTDTQY
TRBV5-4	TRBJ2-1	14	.	ASSPSQTGMYNEQF
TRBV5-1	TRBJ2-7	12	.	ASNLYQGAYEQY
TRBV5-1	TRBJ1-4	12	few	ASSRGATNEKLF
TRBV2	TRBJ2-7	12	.	ASSEDWSIYEQY
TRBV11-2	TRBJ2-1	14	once	ASSPPWASANNEQF
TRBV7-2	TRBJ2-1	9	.	ASSPSNEQF
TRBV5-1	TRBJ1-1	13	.	ASSLEVQGRAEAF
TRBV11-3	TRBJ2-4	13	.	ASSLGPSQRNIQY
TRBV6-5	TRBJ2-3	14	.	ASSYSLDSGTDTQY
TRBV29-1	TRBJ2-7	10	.	SVVRGAYEQY
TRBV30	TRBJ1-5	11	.	AWSVTGGQPQH
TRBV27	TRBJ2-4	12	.	ASSLSGAKNIQY
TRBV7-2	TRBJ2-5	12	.	ASSYPAGAGTQY
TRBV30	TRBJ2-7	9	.	AWSVGGEQY
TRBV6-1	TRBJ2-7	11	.	ASSEGDSYEQY
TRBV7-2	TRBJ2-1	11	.	ASSLYPPKEQF
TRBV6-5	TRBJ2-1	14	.	ASSYEGTGSYNEQF
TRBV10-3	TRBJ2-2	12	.	AIGSLFNTGELF
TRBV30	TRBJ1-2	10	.	ASSRPNYGYT
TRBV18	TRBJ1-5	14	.	ASSTGQGELNQPQH
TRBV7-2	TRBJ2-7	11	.	ASSLGSRNEQY
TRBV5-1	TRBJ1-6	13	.	ASSLAPGANSPLH